The rows below give T cell receptor beta chains drawn from one sample of a study of blood T cell repertoires in COVID-19. Clones were read by immunoSEQ multiplex PCR, and TCRdb kept only the in-frame ones, dropping some. The sample includes over 250,000 clones, 88% of them seen just once. Material: peripheral blood. All receptors come from a middle-aged woman who had recovered from COVID-19. Each CDR3 is given with its conserved first and last residue. A D gene is named only where the DNA matches it firmly. Clone size is not always given. Where it is, it says once, few, many or a class for expanded clones.

TRBD1	TRBV11-3	TRBJ1-1	NA	CASSLGRTGGGTEAFF	TGTGCCAGCAGCTTAGGTAGGACAGGAGGGGGCACTGAAGCTTTCTTT
NA	TRBV29-1	TRBJ1-1	NA	CSGGGSTTSEAFF	TGCAGCGGGGGGGGCAGTACAACTTCTGAAGCTTTCTTT
TRBD1	TRBV19	TRBJ1-5	NA	CASRGPVPNQPQHF	TGTGCCAGCAGGGGGCCAGTGCCGAATCAGCCCCAGCATTTT
NA	TRBV27	TRBJ1-2	NA	CASTSGRVRGYTF	TGTGCCAGCACCTCGGGGAGGGTTCGGGGCTACACCTTC
NA	TRBV7-2	TRBJ2-6	few	CARPADSGANVLTF	TGTGCCAGACCCGCAGACTCTGGGGCCAACGTCCTGACTTTC
NA	TRBV5-4	TRBJ2-5	NA	CASSSTGRGQETQYF	TGTGCCAGCAGCTCAACGGGCAGGGGCCAAGAGACCCAGTACTTC
TRBD2	TRBV5-4	TRBJ2-4	NA	CASSLGGPTGTSVGNIQYF	TGTGCCAGCAGCTTGGGGGGCCCCACCGGGACTAGCGTGGGAAACATTCAGTACTTC
TRBD1	TRBV5-1	TRBJ1-2	NA	CASSRQGAGYTF	TGCGCCAGCAGCCGACAGGGGGCAGGCTACACCTTC
TRBD2	TRBV7-2	TRBJ2-2	NA	CASSPWAGVAGELFF	TGTGCCAGCAGCCCCTGGGCGGGAGTAGCCGGGGAGCTGTTTTTT
NA	TRBV5-1	TRBJ1-3	NA	CASSLGVSGNTIYF	TGCGCCAGCAGCTTGGGAGTCTCTGGAAACACCATATATTTT
NA	TRBV13	TRBJ2-6	NA	CASSLDGQGLISGANVLTF	TGTGCCAGCAGCTTAGACGGGCAGGGCTTAATCTCTGGGGCCAACGTCCTGACTTTC